The 19 T cell receptor beta chains below come from one sample, sequenced in a study of blood T cell repertoires in COVID-19. Repertoires were generated with immunoSEQ multiplex PCR, while TCRdb's copy carries only in-frame clones and drops some. The table lists some 130,000 clones, more than 90% of them singletons. The sequenced sample was peripheral blood. Receptors originate from a man between 60 and 75 years old with COVID-19, enrolled during active disease.

This rearrangement joins TRBV7-3 to TRBJ2-5, with a possible D match to TRBD1 (6 bases). V was clipped by 5 bases and J by 1 base, with 8 bases between them. Germline CDR1 SGHTA, CDR2 FQGTGA. The CDR3 spans 13 residues. CDR3 DNA sequence: TGTGCCAGCAGCGTGGACAGCCAAGAGACCCAGTACTTC. This gives the protein CASSVDSQETQYF.

This rearrangement joins TRBV6-5 to TRBJ1-6; D remains ambiguous. This CDR3 is built from 11 residues. Germline-derived CDR1 and CDR2 are MNHEY and SVGAGI. V was cut by 7 bases and J by 10 bases, with 8 bases left in between. The CDR3 region has the DNA TGTGCCAGCACCTCCGGGTCACCCCTCCACTTT. This translates into CASTSGSPLHF.

This chain joins TRBV5-1 and TRBJ2-1; TRBD1 matches at 7 bases. The CDR3 extends over 13 amino acids. CDR1 is SGHRS and CDR2 is YFSETQ in the germline V gene. Trimming at V came to 4 bases and at J to 7 bases, leaving 5 bases not matched to a gene. CDR3 bases: TGCGCCAGCAGCCTAGGGACAGAGAATGAGCAGTTCTTC. This codes for CASSLGTENEQFF.

This clone has just one count. The chain is built from TRBV18 and TRBJ1-4, with a tentative D call TRBD1 (6 bases). The CDR3 extends over 15 amino acids. Germline-derived CDR1 and CDR2 are KGHSH and LQKENI. Trimming removed 2 bases at V and 7 bases at J, with 14 bases between. CDR3 sequence (DNA): TGTGCCAGCTCACCAACTATCAGGGGTCCTGAAAAACTGTTTTTT. This translates into CASSPTIRGPEKLFF.

This sequence joins TRBV29-1 and TRBJ1-1; D gene ambiguous. In germline, CDR1 is SQVTM, CDR2 ANQGSEA. The CDR3 runs 12 residues. V was cut by 7 bases and J by 2 bases, with 11 bases left in between. The CDR3 loop reads CSARRVNTEAFF. The CDR3 DNA reads TGCAGCGCCCGACGGGTAAACACTGAAGCTTTCTTT.

The chain combines TRBV7-9 with TRBJ1-4; 7 bases agree with TRBD1. This CDR3 is built from 12 residues. Germline lookup yields CDR1 SEHNR and CDR2 FQNEAQ (reference sequence). J lost 8 bases, V lost 8 bases, and 5 bases had no gene match. The CDR3 here is CASDQGGEKLFF. CDR3 nucleotides: TGTGCCAGCGACCAGGGGGGAGAAAAACTGTTTTTT.

The J gene is TRBJ1-5, the V gene TRBV30, with D hard to call. The length of the CDR3 is 15 residues. Trimming shortened V by 0 bases and J by 3 bases, and 12 bases separated the two germline ends. Germline values: CDR1 GTSNPN, CDR2 SVGIG (reference sequence). The CDR3 loop is CAWSVQIGVNQPQHF. As DNA, the CDR3 is TGTGCCTGGAGTGTACAAATCGGGGTCAATCAGCCCCAGCATTTT.

This chain uses TRBV19 with TRBJ1-2, with 8 bases lining up with TRBD1. The CDR3 contains 15 residues. Per germline, CDR1 LNHDA and CDR2 SQIVND (reference sequence). The J segment lost 8 bases and the V segment lost 6 bases, leaving 14 bases of the junction unmatched. CDR3 sequence reads: CASRISPTGEGGYTF. The CDR3 DNA follows: TGTGCCAGTAGGATATCCCCGACAGGGGAAGGGGGCTACACCTTC.

There are a few counts of this clone. The rearrangement uses TRBV6-1 and TRBJ1-2, with 7 bases that match TRBD1. Germline V CDR1 and CDR2: MNHNS, SASEGT. This CDR3 spans 15 amino acids. V shed 3 bases and J 4 bases; nucleotides not matched to a gene: 8. CDR3 nucleotides: TGTGCCAGCAGTGACGAACCCGACAGGGCCTATGGCTACACCTTC. This gives the protein CASSDEPDRAYGYTF.

This clone was counted between two and nine times. The rearrangement joins TRBV15 to TRBJ2-1, with 10 bases aligning to TRBD1. There are 17 residues in the CDR3. Germline V gene lookup returns CDR1 LNHNV and CDR2 YYDKDF (reference sequence). J gave up 7 bases and V 3 bases, and 12 bases lay outside the gene matches. DNA of the CDR3: TGTGCCACCAGCAGGGATGGAACCGGGACAGGGGTAAATGAGCAGTTCTTC. It specifies CATSRDGTGTGVNEQFF.

The chain carries TRBV19 and TRBJ1-5; 7 bases are shared with TRBD1. CDR1 is LNHDA, CDR2 SQIVND, per germline (reference sequence). The CDR3 has 15 amino acids. Losses at the gene ends were 5 bases for V and 5 bases for J; bases not matched to a gene: 9. CDR3 protein: CASSPFPTGDQPQHF. The CDR3 region has the DNA TGTGCCAGTAGTCCCTTCCCAACAGGGGATCAGCCCCAGCATTTT.

The CDR3 DNA reads as TGTGCCAGCAGTTATATAGCGGGAGGGCCAGGGGAGTTCTTC. It encodes CASSYIAGGPGEFF. The chain employs TRBV6-5 and TRBJ2-1; 11 nucleotides match TRBD2. CDR3 size: 14 residues. CDR1 is MNHEY, CDR2 SVGAGI, per germline. Trimming took 3 bases from V and 14 from J; bases not matched to a gene: 9.

As to this clone: One end of the junction varies from germline; a read error may be responsible. The chain combines TRBV7-7 with TRBJ1-1; 7 bases fit TRBD1. In germline, CDR1 is SSHAT, CDR2 FNYEAQ (reference sequence). The CDR3 contains 13 residues. The CDR3 DNA reads TGTGCTAGCAGCCCTCGACAGGGCACTGAAGCTTTCTTT. Translated, it gives CASSPRQGTEAFF.

The CDR3: CASSLVDEQYF. As DNA, the CDR3 is TGTGCCAGCAGCTTAGTAGACGAGCAGTACTTC. The chain has TRBV11-2 and TRBJ2-7; D not certain. There are 11 residues in the CDR3. The germline V and J ends were trimmed by 1 base and 5 bases, with 3 bases remaining between them. In germline, CDR1 is SGHAT, CDR2 FQNNGV. Together with reference TRBV11-2 and TRBJ2-7, the CDR3 gives the full variable domain: EAGVAQSPRYKIIEKRQSVAFWCNPISGHATLYWYQQILGQGPKLLIQFQNNGVVDDSQLPKDRFSAERLKGVDSTLKIQPAKLEDSAVYLCASSLVDEQYFGPGTRLTVT.

The rearrangement uses TRBV2 and TRBJ2-2; tentatively, D is TRBD1 (6 bases). This CDR3 is 13 amino acids long. Germline V gene data show CDR1 as SNHLY and CDR2 as FYNNEI. V was shortened by 3 bases and J by 6 bases, with 8 bases between the two germline ends. CDR3 in amino acids: CASSETGSGELFF. The CDR3 DNA is TGTGCCAGCAGTGAGACAGGATCCGGGGAGCTGTTTTTT.

J is TRBJ2-5 and V is TRBV2, with 13 bases matching TRBD2. In germline, CDR1 is SNHLY, CDR2 FYNNEI. The CDR3 runs 15 residues. Germline trimming cut 6 bases from V and 2 bases from J; bases unmatched to any gene: 3. Here the CDR3 reads CASRGLAGNQETQYF. For the CDR3, the DNA is TGTGCCAGCAGGGGACTAGCGGGAAATCAAGAGACCCAGTACTTC.

The chain carries TRBV11-2 and TRBJ1-5; no firm D call. Between the trimmed V and J ends, which lost 0 bases and 5 bases, there was a span of 11 bases. The germline gives CDR1 SGHAT, CDR2 FQNNGV. The CDR3 sequence is 15 residues long. CDR3 in DNA: TGTGCCAGCAGCTTAGATACGGGAGGCGATCAGCCCCAGCATTTT. It specifies CASSLDTGGDQPQHF.

Written as DNA, the CDR3 is TGTGCCAGCAGCCCGGGGGGAGGCCGCGGCGAGCAGTACTTC. It is translated as CASSPGGGRGEQYF. This rearrangement joins TRBV3-1 (or the pseudogene TRBV3-2) to TRBJ2-7; 7 bases line up with TRBD2. Germline CDR1 LGHDT, CDR2 YNNKEL (reference sequence). The CDR3 length is 14 residues. The trim removed 4 bases at V and 6 bases at J, leaving 9 bases unmatched.

The V and J genes are TRBV6-5 and TRBJ2-7, with 12 bases that match TRBD2. CDR3 length: 16 residues. J was trimmed by 6 bases and V by 4 bases; bases with no gene match: 10. The germline V gene has CDR1 MNHEY and CDR2 SVGAGI. The CDR3 nucleotides are TGTGCCAGCAGTTTCGGACTAGCGGGGAGAAGAGGCGAGCAGTACTTC. This codes for CASSFGLAGRRGEQYF.